This TCR beta chain was sequenced during a study of blood T cells in healthy people across ages. About the research overall: Capturing about one barcoded beta molecule per two T cells was achieved by template switching. Study-wide findings and caveats: Per million T cells, TCR beta diversity dropped about linearly as age rose.

Those donating, healthy Caucasian individuals from Russia, were aged roughly 6 to 95. This clonotype was seen ten or more times. Its target is not known. Germline CDR1 is SEHNR and CDR2 is FQNEAQ (reference sequence). The CDR3 contains 16 residues. Trimming cost V 2 bases and J 6 bases; bases outside gene matches: 9. It was with a sample-barcoded 5' primer and a J-beta primer mix that a second PCR of about 6 to 12 cycles was run. MiXCR, run by TCRdb on the 5' RACE reads, gives a single entry per CDR3 protein. The table shows 1 million to 1.2 million distinct CDR3 sequences, with around two fifths occurring only once.

The clonotype comes from a man aged 18 to 29 in good health. V and J are TRBV7-9 and TRBJ2-3; 9 bases fit TRBD2. Material: blood. The CDR3 reads CASSLSGGLPVDTQYF. In DNA, the CDR3 is TGTGCCAGCAGCTTAAGCGGGGGGCTACCGGTTGATACGCAGTATTTT.